Listed here are 15 T cell receptor beta chains from one sample, sequenced in a study of blood T cell repertoires in COVID-19. Here immunoSEQ multiplex PCR was the method, and the copy in TCRdb shows in-frame clones only, minus some. The data contain about 170,000 clones, about 85% of them singletons. Sequenced material: peripheral blood. These receptors all stem from a woman aged 80 or over in a cohort sampled during active or convalescent COVID-19.

The rearrangement uses TRBV6-5 and TRBJ2-1; maybe TRBD2 (6 bases). Germline-derived CDR1 and CDR2 are MNHEY and SVGAGI. The CDR3 is 15 amino acids. Between the trimmed V and J ends, which lost 2 bases and 5 bases, there was a span of 13 bases. The CDR3 DNA reads as TGTGCCAGCAGTTACCGGGAGCCCCGCGACAATGAGCAGTTCTTC. It translates to CASSYREPRDNEQFF.

This clone has just one count. The chain links TRBV29-1 to TRBJ1-2; no clear D. The CDR3 runs to 13 residues. The germline V gene has CDR1 SQVTM and CDR2 ANQGSEA. V shed 6 bases and J shed 4 bases, with 15 bases lying between them. CDR3 bases: TGCAGCGTCGCCGGGTCTAGATCCTATGGCTACACCTTC. Amino acid sequence: CSVAGSRSYGYTF. The variable domain in full, with the rest retrieved from reference TRBV29-1 and TRBJ1-2, is SAVISQKPSRDICQRGTSLTIQCQVDSQVTMMFWYRQQPGQSLTLIATANQGSEATYESGFVIDKFPISRPNLTFSTLTVSNMSPEDSSIYLCSVAGSRSYGYTFGSGTRLTVV.

The chain employs TRBV5-5 and TRBJ2-5; TRBD2 matches at 14 bases. Germline-derived CDR1 and CDR2 are SGHKS and YYEKEE (reference sequence). The junction had 3 bases not matched to a gene; V was cut back by 2 bases and J by 0 bases. The CDR3 consists of 17 residues. DNA for the CDR3: TGTGCCAGCAGCTTAGGACTAGCGGGGGGTTACCAAGAGACCCAGTACTTC. This encodes CASSLGLAGGYQETQYF.

The chain uses TRBV21-1 and TRBJ2-7; TRBD1 was called by the table and not checked on the DNA. TRBV21-1 is classified as a pseudogene. The CDR3 is made up of 14 amino acids. In DNA form, the CDR3 reads TGTGCCAGCAGCACCGCAGGGGGGAACTACGAGCAGTACGTC. Residues: CASSTAGGNYEQYV.

The CDR3 sequence: CASSRPGLGGSNEQFF. CDR3 in DNA: TGTGCCAGTAGTAGACCTGGACTCGGGGGGTCCAATGAGCAGTTCTTC. V and J are TRBV19 and TRBJ2-1; 7 positions match TRBD2. The CDR3 totals 16 residues. With 4 bases clipped from V and 6 bases from J, the junction kept 12 bases outside the gene matches. CDR1 and CDR2 from the germline V gene are LNHDA and SQIVND (reference sequence).

The chain employs TRBV18 and TRBJ2-3, with 9 bases lining up with TRBD1. This CDR3 has 16 residues. Losses at the gene ends were 4 bases for V and 0 bases for J; bases not matched to a gene: 5. Germline V lookup: CDR1 KGHSH, CDR2 LQKENI. The CDR3 bases are TGTGCCAGCTCACTAGAGACAGGGGGTAGCACAGATACGCAGTATTTT. It yields the protein CASSLETGGSTDTQYF. Together with reference TRBV18 and TRBJ2-3, the CDR3 gives the full variable domain: NAGVMQNPRHLVRRRGQEARLRCSPMKGHSHVYWYRQLPEEGLKFMVYLQKENIIDESGMPKERFSAEFPKEGPSILRIQQVVRGDSAAYFCASSLETGGSTDTQYFGPGTRLTVL.

The V gene is TRBV14, the J gene TRBJ2-7, with no clear D. Trimming stripped 1 base from V and 1 base from J, with 8 bases between. CDR1 is SGHDN and CDR2 is FVKESK in the germline V gene. This CDR3 is 14 amino acids long. In DNA form, the CDR3 reads TGTGCCAGCAGCCAAGTTACCAGGTCCTACGAGCAGTACGTC. The encoded protein is CASSQVTRSYEQYV.

The CDR3 DNA is TGTGCCAGCAGGAAATGGACAGGCAGGGGGGCCCGAAACGAGCAGTACGTC. Its protein product is CASRKWTGRGARNEQYV. The rearrangement links TRBV5-4 to TRBJ2-7; maybe TRBD1 (7 bases). With 5 bases removed from V and 5 bases from J, the gap between germline ends came to 26 bases. The CDR3 consists of 17 residues. The germline V gene has CDR1 SGHNT and CDR2 YYREEE (reference sequence).

The chain combines TRBV11-2 with TRBJ1-1; D gene uncertain. Trimming cost V 1 base and J 4 bases, with 10 bases left between them. Germline CDR1 and CDR2: SGHAT and FQNNGV. The CDR3 extends over 14 amino acids. The CDR3: CASSLGPTGTEAFF. As DNA, the CDR3 is TGTGCCAGCAGCTTAGGTCCCACGGGCACTGAAGCTTTCTTT.

CDR3 nucleotides: TGTGCCAGCGGGGGGGCCCGGAAGACCCAGTACTTC. This translates into CASGGARKTQYF. The chain is built from TRBV6-5 and TRBJ2-5, with TRBD2 as a possible D gene (7 bases). Germline V gene sequence: CDR1 MNHEY, CDR2 SVGAGI. This CDR3 is built from 12 residues. V lost 8 bases and J lost 6, with 13 bases in between.

This clone came up once. The chain links TRBV28 to TRBJ2-5; 8 positions agree with TRBD2. Germline V CDR1 and CDR2: MDHEN, SYDVKM. The CDR3 sequence is 15 residues long. V lost 8 bases and J lost 3; bases outside the gene matches: 11. DNA for the CDR3: TGTGCCAGCTTCCCGGTCGGGGGGGGAAAAGAGACCCAGTACTTC. It codes for CASFPVGGGKETQYF.

This chain joins TRBV18 and TRBJ1-5; 7 nucleotides match TRBD1. Trimming at V came to 0 bases and at J to 2 bases, leaving 10 bases not matched to a gene. CDR3 size: 18 residues. CDR1 and CDR2 from the germline V gene are KGHSH and LQKENI. CDR3 sequence reads: CASSPPVGQEHGNQPQHF. The CDR3 coding sequence is TGTGCCAGCTCACCACCTGTAGGACAGGAACACGGCAATCAGCCCCAGCATTTT. The full variable domain, completed using reference TRBV18 and TRBJ1-5, is NAGVMQNPRHLVRRRGQEARLRCSPMKGHSHVYWYRQLPEEGLKFMVYLQKENIIDESGMPKERFSAEFPKEGPSILRIQQVVRGDSAAYFCASSPPVGQEHGNQPQHFGDGTRLSIL.

The CDR3 DNA sequence: TGTGCCAGCAGCCAAGTGCCGGGGGCGAACACCGGGGAGCTGTTTTTT. Translated: CASSQVPGANTGELFF. The chain uses TRBV3-1 (or the pseudogene TRBV3-2) and TRBJ2-2, with a tentative D call TRBD2 (6 bases). This CDR3 contains 16 residues. Germline loops: CDR1 LGHDT, CDR2 YNNKEL (reference sequence). V was pared by 1 base and J by 0 bases, with 9 bases between.

V and J are TRBV29-1 and TRBJ1-2; 7 positions agree with TRBD1. CDR3 length: 16 residues. From germline, CDR1 is SQVTM and CDR2 ANQGSEA. V lost 2 bases to trimming and J lost 6 bases; unmatched junction nucleotides: 15. The CDR3 coding sequence is TGCAGCGTTGAAAATCCCTCGACAGGGCGGAGGAATGGCTACACCTTC. Amino acid sequence: CSVENPSTGRRNGYTF.

The CDR3 DNA reads as TGTGCCAGCAGCTTGGCCTCCCAAAACATTCAGTACTTC. Its protein is CASSLASQNIQYF. This sequence joins TRBV11-3 and TRBJ2-4; D gene uncertain. The CDR3 runs to 13 residues. V shed 3 bases and J shed 5 bases, with 8 bases lying between them. Germline values: CDR1 SGHNT, CDR2 YENEEA.